This TCR beta chain was sequenced for a study of beta chain features in type 1 diabetes. Study in general: The number of sorted cells examined across all samples was fewer than 110,000,000.

Sequencing targeted expressed TCRB transcripts, as all isolated RNA had been reverse transcribed. An average of approximately 3.6 million reads was obtained for naive, central memory and regulatory T cell samples. This table comes from immunoSEQ multiplex PCR, and its TCRdb copy is limited to in-frame clones, with some not included. Counted here are about 150,000 clones, around a tenth occurring once; the ten biggest clones make up about 0.66%. Germline-derived CDR1 and CDR2 are LGHNA and YSLEER. The CDR3 totals 14 residues. The ends lost 4 bases at V and 5 bases at J; junction bases unmatched: 5. This clone appeared a few times.

This TCR derives from a young man in good health. The genes are TRBV4-3 and TRBJ1-5; 7 nucleotides match TRBD1. The sequencing input was central memory CD4+ T cells from blood. The CDR3 nucleotides read TGCGCCAGCAGCCCGGGACAGTCATATCAGCCCCAGCATTTT. Its protein product is CASSPGQSYQPQHF.